The T cell receptor beta chain under discussion was sequenced for a study of T-cell reconstitution after alpha-beta-depleted transplantation in children. Germline values: CDR1 SGHRS, CDR2 YFSETQ. V gave up 4 bases and J gave up 3 bases; unmatched junction bases: 9. The CDR3 sequence is 16 residues long. Unique molecular identifiers were incorporated when the TCRbeta library was constructed. TCRdb re-called the PCR reads with MiXCR, one entry per CDR3 protein. This repertoire shows approximately 300,000 distinct CDR3 sequences, roughly a tenth found once; its top ten account for 7% to 9.5%. This clonotype has a count of ten or more.

The J gene is TRBJ2-3, the V gene TRBV5-1, with 9 nucleotides matching TRBD1. This TCR derives from a boy in the first two years of life with acute myeloid leukemia, due to receive a stem cell transplant. The sample was PBMCs, taken before TCRalphabeta/CD19-depleted stem cell transplant. Written as DNA, the CDR3 is TGCGCCAGCAGCAGAAGGACAGGGGAGGGGACAGATACGCAGTATTTT. This codes for CASSRRTGEGTDTQYF.